The 16 T cell receptor beta chains reported below all come from one sample, sequenced in a study of blood T cell repertoires in COVID-19. TCRdb keeps only in-frame clones here, not all; method: immunoSEQ multiplex PCR. The table includes about 160,000 clones, about 85% detected once. The sequenced material came from peripheral blood. These receptor sequences come from a man older than 75 with COVID-19, enrolled during active disease.

The CDR3 DNA reads as TGTGCCAGCTCACTAACCGGGACAGCTAACTATGGCTACACCTTC. Encoded protein: CASSLTGTANYGYTF. The chain uses TRBV18 and TRBJ1-2; TRBD1 aligns across 7 bases. The ends lost 4 bases at V and 0 bases at J; junction bases unmatched: 5. Germline V gene sequence: CDR1 KGHSH, CDR2 LQKENI. This CDR3 spans 15 amino acids.

This chain links TRBV18 with TRBJ1-2, with a tentative D call TRBD1 (5 bases). Trimming removed 7 bases at V and 6 bases at J, with 12 bases between. Germline V gene data show CDR1 as KGHSH and CDR2 as LQKENI. The CDR3 runs 12 residues. CDR3 DNA sequence: TGTGCCAGCTTCTCAACGGGGGATGGCTACACCTTC. Translation: CASFSTGDGYTF.

This rearrangement joins TRBV5-6 to TRBJ1-1; D not certain. There are 14 residues in the CDR3. The ends were cut back, 0 bases at V and 1 base at J, with 7 bases in the middle. Germline CDR1 SGHDT, CDR2 YYEEEE. The CDR3 loop is CASSLERGNTEAFF. The CDR3 nucleotides read TGTGCCAGCAGCTTGGAAAGAGGGAACACTGAAGCTTTCTTT.

This chain joins TRBV6-5 and TRBJ2-3; 8 bases align to TRBD1. The length of the CDR3 is 16 residues. V shed 2 bases, J shed 3 bases, and the junction held 7 bases outside the gene matches. Per the germline V gene, CDR1 is MNHEY and CDR2 is SVGAGI. This chain's CDR3 is CASSYRTGIGTDTQYF. The CDR3 DNA sequence: TGTGCCAGCAGTTACCGGACAGGGATCGGGACAGATACGCAGTATTTT.

The J gene is TRBJ2-7, the V gene TRBV21-1; TRBD2, as called in the table, went unchecked against the DNA. TRBV21-1 is tagged as a pseudogene. CDR3 size: 16 residues. CDR3 DNA sequence: TGTGCCAGCACCAACATGGTGGAGGCACCTTCCTACGAGCAGTACTTC. Translated, it gives CASTNMVEAPSYEQYF.

The chain links TRBV9 to TRBJ1-1, with 8 bases aligning to TRBD1. The junction had 10 bases not matched to a gene; V was cut back by 4 bases and J by 5 bases. This CDR3 region has 15 residues. CDR1 is SGDLS and CDR2 is YYNGEE in the germline V gene. In nucleotides, the CDR3 is TGTGCCAGCAGCACTGGGGACAGGAGAGGTACTGAAGCTTTCTTT. Its protein is CASSTGDRRGTEAFF.

The genes are TRBV5-1 and TRBJ2-3; 11 bases map to TRBD2. The CDR3 runs to 14 residues. J gave up 5 bases and V 7 bases, and 6 bases lay outside the gene matches. Germline loops: CDR1 SGHRS, CDR2 YFSETQ. CDR3 in DNA: TGCGCCAGCCTCGCTAGCGGGGGGCGAGATACGCAGTATTTT. Its protein product is CASLASGGRDTQYF.

The chain employs TRBV18 and TRBJ2-5; 8 bases align to TRBD2. The J segment lost 5 bases and the V segment lost 3 bases, leaving 5 bases of the junction unmatched. CDR1 is KGHSH and CDR2 is LQKENI in the germline V gene. This CDR3 comprises 14 residues. The CDR3 nucleotides are TGTGCCAGCTCACCTACTAGCGGCGGGGAGACCCAGTACTTC. It yields the protein CASSPTSGGETQYF.

V usage is TRBV5-4 and J usage is TRBJ1-2, with a weak D call TRBD1 (6 bases). This CDR3 has 13 amino acids. Deletions cut 4 bases from V and 4 bases from J, with 11 bases between. Per the germline V gene, CDR1 is SGHNT and CDR2 is YYREEE (reference sequence). The DNA of the CDR3 is TGTGCCAGCAGCCGGACAGCGAGCTATGGCTACACCTTC. It is translated as CASSRTASYGYTF.

V gene TRBV3-1 (or the pseudogene TRBV3-2) combines with J gene TRBJ2-5, with D perhaps TRBD1 (6 bases). Looked up from germline, CDR1 is LGHDT and CDR2 is YNNKEL (reference sequence). The V gene lost 2 bases and the J gene lost 5 bases, with 9 bases spanning the gap. The CDR3 runs 13 residues. CDR3 bases: TGTGCCAGCAGCCAAAGGGGGATGGAGACCCAGTACTTC. It is translated as CASSQRGMETQYF.

This chain joins TRBV18 and TRBJ1-4; 7 bases match TRBD1. The trim removed 2 bases at V and 8 bases at J, leaving 11 bases unmatched. The germline V gene has CDR1 KGHSH and CDR2 LQKENI. There are 16 residues in the CDR3. The CDR3 spells CASSPFQGVSLEKLFF. Here the CDR3 DNA reads TGTGCCAGCTCACCATTCCAGGGGGTCAGTTTGGAAAAACTGTTTTTT.

The CDR3 DNA follows: TGCGCCAGCAGCCCTCAGGGCACCAACTATGGCTACACCTTC. Translation: CASSPQGTNYGYTF. V and J are TRBV4-3 and TRBJ1-2; possibly TRBD1 for D (5 bases). The CDR3 has 14 amino acids. V shed 4 bases and J shed 2 bases, with 11 bases lying between them. Germline V gives CDR1 LGHNA, CDR2 YSLEER.

The chain has TRBV5-6 and TRBJ1-2, with 12 bases fitting TRBD1. V trimming: 4 bases; J trimming: 7 bases; junction bases outside the gene matches: 11. The CDR3 length is 16 residues. Germline V gives CDR1 SGHDT, CDR2 YYEEEE. The CDR3 nucleotides read TGTGCCAGCAGCCCGCCGGCGGGACAGGGGGCTTCTGGCTACACCTTC. It codes for CASSPPAGQGASGYTF.

The chain has TRBV5-1 and TRBJ1-4, with 9 positions matching TRBD1. The length of the CDR3 is 14 residues. The germline V gene has CDR1 SGHRS and CDR2 YFSETQ. Trimming removed 4 bases from V and 7 bases from J; junction bases left unmatched: 5. CDR3: CASSIGQGSEKLFF. The CDR3, as DNA: TGCGCCAGCAGCATAGGACAGGGGAGTGAAAAACTGTTTTTT.

This clone was detected only once. This chain links TRBV29-1 with TRBJ1-1; 8 bases agree with TRBD1. CDR1 and CDR2 (germline): SQVTM, ANQGSEA. The CDR3 is 16 amino acids. Trimming removed 3 bases from V and 4 bases from J; junction bases left unmatched: 13. CDR3 protein: CSVDALQGARGTEAFF. The CDR3 bases are TGCAGCGTTGATGCCCTTCAGGGGGCGCGGGGCACTGAAGCTTTCTTT.

The V call is TRBV7-2, the J call TRBJ1-3, with a possible D match to TRBD1 (5 bases). The CDR3 is 15 residues long. Trimming took 1 base from V and 3 from J, leaving 10 bases between them. The germline V gene encodes CDR1 SGHTA and CDR2 FQGNSA. CDR3 protein: CASSLEAGNGNTIYF. DNA for the CDR3: TGTGCCAGCAGCTTAGAGGCAGGGAATGGAAACACCATATATTTT.